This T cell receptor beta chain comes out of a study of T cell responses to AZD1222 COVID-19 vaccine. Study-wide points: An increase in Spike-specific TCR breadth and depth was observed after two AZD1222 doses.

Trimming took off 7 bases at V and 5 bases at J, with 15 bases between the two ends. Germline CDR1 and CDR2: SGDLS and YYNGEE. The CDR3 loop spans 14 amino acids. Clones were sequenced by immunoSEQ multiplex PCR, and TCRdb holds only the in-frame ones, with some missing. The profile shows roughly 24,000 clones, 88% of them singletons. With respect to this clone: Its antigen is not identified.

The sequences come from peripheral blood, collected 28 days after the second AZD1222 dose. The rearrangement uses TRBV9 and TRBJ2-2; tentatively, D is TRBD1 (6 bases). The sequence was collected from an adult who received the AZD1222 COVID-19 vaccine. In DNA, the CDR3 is TGTGCCAGCGCCGTACAGGGCGGAACCGGGGAGCTGTTTTTT. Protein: CASAVQGGTGELFF.